Below, one TCR beta chain is given with its context. The antigen remains unidentified. The data stem from a study of T cells in Graves' hyperthyroidism and ophthalmopathy. Notes on the study in general: From stable hyperthyroidism, ophthalmopathy was separated by a 13 V-J model. Appearing also in blood were most of the thyroid clonotypes expanded above 0.001.

TCR beta CDR3 regions were amplified from RNA. The HTBI primer set drove a first-round RT-PCR of the TCR CDR3. MiXCR, run by TCRdb on the multiplex PCR reads, gives a single entry per CDR3 protein. The data hold roughly 660,000 distinct CDR3 sequences, with around 15% observed a single time. Patients having uncontrolled infection, another autoimmune disease, pregnancy or lactation were not included. The study based diagnoses on clinical symptoms, serum thyroxine and TRAb, thyroid ultrasound and orbital computed tomography. Material for sequencing was blood. This receptor was taken from a man aged 45-65 years with Graves' hyperthyroidism.

CDR3 sequence: CAISETGHGNTIYF. The CDR3 bases are TGTGCCATCAGTGAGACAGGGCATGGAAACACCATATATTTT. This sequence joins TRBV10-3 and TRBJ1-3; a weak D match, TRBD1 (6 bases). The V and J ends lost 2 bases and 3 bases respectively, with 8 bases between them. The CDR3 loop spans 14 amino acids. The germline V gene encodes CDR1 ENHRY and CDR2 SYGVKD.